The source of this T cell receptor beta chain is a study of shared clonotypes between healthy human individuals. Assay: immunoSEQ multiplex PCR; the TCRdb copy retains only in-frame clones and omits some. The table shows about 1,800,000 clones, with over 85% occurring only once. Terminally differentiated effector memory CD45RA+ cells were excluded from the naive CD8 cells, which were CD45RO-negative and positively selected for CCR7. The CDR3 runs 16 residues. Trimming stripped 5 bases from V and 4 bases from J, with 20 bases between. Germline V gene lookup returns CDR1 SEHNR and CDR2 FQNEAQ (reference sequence).

The chain couples TRBV7-9 to TRBJ1-1; the D gene is possibly TRBD1 (5 bases). The receptor was derived from a man between 18 and 29 years old in good health. The specimen sequenced was naive CD8+ T cells sorted from blood. The CDR3 bases are TGTGCCAGCAGCGGTACCCTAGCGACAGTCATCACTGAAGCTTTCTTT. Translated, it gives CASSGTLATVITEAFF.